Below, 25 T cell receptor beta chains from the same sample are listed, as sequenced in a study of T cell repertoires in cytomegalovirus infection. No antigen has been assigned to these receptors. TCRdb redid the calling of the reads with MiXCR, one entry per CDR3 protein. The table has roughly 920,000 distinct CDR3 sequences, about a third seen once. The specimen was cultured CD8+ T cells from PBMCs, collected from culture after CMV antigen stimulation. The source is a human donor in good health (CMV status not recorded). Some clones in this sample may be carry-over from other donors' samples.

This clonotype has at least ten counts. The J gene is TRBJ2-5, the V gene TRBV7-2; 11 nucleotides match TRBD2. CDR3 length equals 17 residues. The J segment lost 5 bases and the V segment lost 6 bases, leaving 14 bases of the junction unmatched. Germline V lookup: CDR1 SGHTA, CDR2 FQGNSA. Here the CDR3 DNA reads TGTGCCAGCAGTCCAGTGGGGCTAGCGGGGGGACCGGAGACCCAGTACTTC. It codes for CASSPVGLAGGPETQYF.

The rearrangement uses TRBV7-9 and TRBJ2-3; TRBD2 is a possible D gene (6 bases). Looked up from germline, CDR1 is SEHNR and CDR2 is FQNEAQ (reference sequence). This CDR3 comprises 12 residues. With 1 base removed from V and 7 bases from J, the gap between germline ends came to 6 bases. The CDR3 here is CASSLGGNTQYF. The CDR3 DNA is TGTGCCAGCAGCTTAGGCGGGAATACGCAGTATTTT.

The table lists this clonotype with many counts. The chain links TRBV12-3 or TRBV12-4 to TRBJ1-1, with D possibly matching TRBD1 (6 bases). Trimming pared 6 bases from V and 1 base from J, leaving 15 bases between. This CDR3 region has 15 residues. The CDR3 DNA sequence: TGTGCCAGCAGGATCCGATGGACAGAGAACACTGAAGCTTTCTTT. Its protein product is CASRIRWTENTEAFF.

The chain recombines TRBV5-5 with TRBJ2-7, with a weak D call TRBD1 (6 bases). Germline-derived CDR1 and CDR2 are SGHKS and YYEKEE (reference sequence). The CDR3 is 13 amino acids. The V gene lost 1 base and the J gene lost 4 bases, with 9 bases spanning the gap. As DNA, the CDR3 is TGTGCCAGCAGCTTGTTGGGGACATACGAGCAGTACTTC. This translates into CASSLLGTYEQYF. The entire variable domain, with the rest obtained from reference TRBV5-5 and TRBJ2-7, is as follows: DAGVTQSPTHLIKTRGQQVTLRCSPISGHKSVSWYQQVLGQGPQFIFQYYEKEERGRGNFPDRFSARQFPNYSSELNVNALLLGDSALYLCASSLLGTYEQYFGPGTRLTVT.

V is TRBV4-3 and J is TRBJ1-1, with a possible D match to TRBD1 (5 bases). CDR1 is LGHNA and CDR2 is YSLEER in the germline V gene. The CDR3 runs 16 residues. The ends were cut back, 0 bases at V and 4 bases at J, with 15 bases in the middle. The CDR3 spells CASSQEGKGPFTEAFF. CDR3 coding DNA: TGCGCCAGCAGCCAAGAAGGGAAGGGGCCTTTCACTGAAGCTTTCTTT.

V and J are TRBV6-5 and TRBJ1-2, with TRBD1 matching over 9 bases. Trimming took 7 bases from V and 8 from J; bases not matched to a gene: 5. This CDR3 spans 12 amino acids. Germline assignment: CDR1 MNHEY and CDR2 SVGAGI. DNA for the CDR3: TGTGCCAGCACTCGGGACAGGGTCGGCTACACCTTC. Amino acids: CASTRDRVGYTF.

The chain links TRBV6-5 to TRBJ1-1, with D hard to call. This CDR3 is 13 amino acids long. V gave up 0 bases and J gave up 3 bases, with 5 bases separating them. Germline V gives CDR1 MNHEY, CDR2 SVGAGI. The CDR3, as DNA: TGTGCCAGCAGTTACTCGCTGGACACTGAAGCTTTCTTT. Its translation: CASSYSLDTEAFF.

The V gene is TRBV6-6, the J gene TRBJ1-6, with D uncertain. Germline V gene lookup returns CDR1 MNHNY and CDR2 SVGAGI (reference sequence). Trimming cost V 0 bases and J 7 bases, with 10 bases left between them. The CDR3 contains 15 residues. The CDR3 DNA follows: TGTGCCAGCAGTTACTCCCCAGTTGGGAATTCACCCCTCCACTTT. Protein sequence: CASSYSPVGNSPLHF.

This CDR3 reads CAIMRGGEQYF. CDR3 coding DNA: TGTGCCATCATGCGAGGCGGCGAGCAGTACTTC. V usage is TRBV10-3 and J usage is TRBJ2-7; D unresolved. The CDR3 consists of 11 residues. V lost 7 bases, J lost 6 bases, and 10 bases lay in between. Germline-derived CDR1 and CDR2 are ENHRY and SYGVKD.

Remarks on this clonotype: Just one base apart from a much larger clone, this may be a read error. The genes are TRBV6-6 and TRBJ2-2, with TRBD2 identical over 16 bases. Germline CDR1 reads MNHNY; CDR2 reads SVGAGI (reference sequence). The CDR3 covers 19 residues. The CDR3 DNA sequence: TGTGTCAGCTCTGAGTCCCGGGGACTAGCGGGGGGGCCTGGCGGGGAGCTGTTTTTT. Protein sequence: CVSSESRGLAGGPGGELFF.

This clonotype has ten or more counts. This chain uses TRBV12-3 or TRBV12-4 with TRBJ2-6; 9 bases are a match to TRBD1. The CDR3 contains 19 residues. Losses at the gene ends were 3 bases for V and 0 bases for J; bases not matched to a gene: 9. In DNA form, the CDR3 reads TGTGCCAGCAGTTTCCCTCTGACAGGGGGGAACTCTGGGGCCAACGTCCTGACTTTC. It specifies CASSFPLTGGNSGANVLTF.

V usage is TRBV4-1 and J usage is TRBJ2-7; D ambiguous. The V gene lost 4 bases and the J gene lost 3 bases, with 13 bases spanning the gap. Germline CDR1 reads MGHRA; CDR2 reads YSYEKL. There are 14 residues in the CDR3. CDR3 loop: CASSPLGHVYEQYF. The CDR3 DNA sequence: TGCGCCAGCAGCCCCTTAGGCCACGTCTACGAGCAGTACTTC.

J is TRBJ1-6 and V is TRBV11-2, with 10 bases lining up with TRBD1. In germline, CDR1 is SGHAT, CDR2 FQNNGV. The CDR3 totals 16 residues. V lost 2 bases, J lost 8 bases, and 6 bases stayed unmatched. CDR3 loop: CASSLWIGTGDSPLHF. CDR3 DNA sequence: TGTGCCAGCAGCTTATGGATTGGGACAGGGGATTCACCCCTCCACTTT. Full variable domain (rest looked up from reference TRBV11-2 and TRBJ1-6): EAGVAQSPRYKIIEKRQSVAFWCNPISGHATLYWYQQILGQGPKLLIQFQNNGVVDDSQLPKDRFSAERLKGVDSTLKIQPAKLEDSAVYLCASSLWIGTGDSPLHFGNGTRLTVT.

The sample holds a few counts of this clonotype. The CDR3 reads CASSYSVRGGTDTQYF. CDR3 bases: TGTGCCAGCAGTTACTCGGTCCGGGGGGGAACAGATACGCAGTATTTT. V usage is TRBV6-5 and J usage is TRBJ2-3; 8 nucleotides line up with TRBD2. CDR1 and CDR2 from the germline V gene are MNHEY and SVGAGI. The J segment lost 3 bases and the V segment lost 0 bases, leaving 5 bases of the junction unmatched. The CDR3 has 16 residues.

The genes are TRBV20-1 and TRBJ2-2; the D is unclear. The length of the CDR3 is 13 residues. V was cut by 4 bases and J by 5 bases, with 11 bases left in between. The germline gives CDR1 DFQATT, CDR2 SNEGSKA (reference sequence). CDR3: CSANSYETGELFF. In nucleotides, the CDR3 is TGCAGTGCTAACTCCTATGAAACCGGGGAGCTGTTTTTT.

This rearrangement joins TRBV19 to TRBJ2-7; weak D call: TRBD1 (6 bases). This CDR3 has 13 amino acids. The V gene lost 3 bases and the J gene lost 1 base, with 7 bases spanning the gap. Germline CDR1 is LNHDA and CDR2 is SQIVND (reference sequence). The CDR3 is CASSMGTSYEQYV. In DNA, the CDR3 is TGTGCCAGTAGTATGGGGACATCCTACGAGCAGTACGTC.

A few counts support this clonotype. The CDR3 is CASSRGLDSNQPQHF. CDR3 coding DNA: TGTGCCAGCAGCCGGGGACTGGATAGCAATCAGCCCCAGCATTTT. The chain is built from TRBV11-2 and TRBJ1-5; tentatively, D is TRBD1 (5 bases). The CDR3 is 15 residues long. V was pared by 5 bases and J by 0 bases, with 11 bases between. CDR1 and CDR2 (germline): SGHAT, FQNNGV.

This clonotype was picked up many times. V gene TRBV28 combines with J gene TRBJ2-7, with D possibly being TRBD1 (5 bases). This CDR3 comprises 18 residues. The germline V gene encodes CDR1 MDHEN and CDR2 SYDVKM. Trimming removed 7 bases at V and 4 bases at J, with 29 bases between. CDR3 nucleotide sequence: TGTGCCAGCAATACTGTCGCCCCAAGGGGCCGAAAAACGTACGAGCAGTACGTC. Its translation: CASNTVAPRGRKTYEQYV.

This clonotype was recorded at least ten times. The V call is TRBV7-6, the J call TRBJ2-1; no firm D call. The CDR3 length is 13 residues. Trimming removed 5 bases from V and 9 bases from J, with 14 bases in between. Germline V CDR1 and CDR2: SGHVS, FNYEAQ. The CDR3, as DNA: TGTGCCAGCAGCCCCCCGGGCTCACTTGAGCAGTTCTTC. As protein: CASSPPGSLEQFF.

This clonotype has more than one count but fewer than ten. The rearrangement uses TRBV27 and TRBJ1-4, with a weak D call TRBD1 (6 bases). Germline V gives CDR1 MNHEY, CDR2 SMNVEV (reference sequence). V lost 3 bases, J lost 7 bases, and 12 bases lay in between. The length of the CDR3 is 14 residues. CDR3 amino acids: CASSFRGAREKLFF. CDR3 nucleotide sequence: TGTGCCAGCAGTTTTCGGGGGGCGCGTGAAAAACTGTTTTTT.

This clonotype was seen only a few times. The V call is TRBV7-2, the J call TRBJ1-1; D remains ambiguous. The CDR3 sequence is 10 residues long. The V and J ends lost 11 bases and 3 bases respectively, with 7 bases between them. The V gene's germline CDR1 is SGHTA and CDR2 FQGNSA. In DNA form, the CDR3 reads TGTGCCGTAAAGGACACTGAAGCTTTCTTT. Amino acid sequence: CAVKDTEAFF.

This clonotype was counted many times. The rearrangement links TRBV7-2 to TRBJ1-2; D is unclear. This CDR3 comprises 16 residues. Germline CDR1 SGHTA, CDR2 FQGNSA. Between the trimmed V and J ends, which lost 1 base and 5 bases, there was a span of 17 bases. CDR3 protein: CASSLDGYATRYGYTF. Written as DNA, the CDR3 is TGTGCCAGCAGCTTAGACGGCTATGCCACCCGTTATGGCTACACCTTC.

This clonotype appeared a few times. V gene TRBV24-1 combines with J gene TRBJ2-2, with a weak D call TRBD1 (6 bases). The germline V and J ends were trimmed by 2 bases and 7 bases, with 10 bases remaining between them. The CDR3 is 14 amino acids. Germline loops: CDR1 KGHDR, CDR2 SFDVKD. In nucleotides, the CDR3 is TGTGCCACCAGTGATTCCACAGGGCACGGGGAGCTGTTTTTT. It translates to CATSDSTGHGELFF.

The chain joins TRBV12-5 to TRBJ2-2, with TRBD1 matching 11 bases. CDR1 is LGHNT and CDR2 is FRNRAP in the germline V gene. CDR3 length: 19 amino acids. Losses at the gene ends were 3 bases for V and 2 bases for J; bases not matched to a gene: 11. As DNA, the CDR3 is TGTGCTAGTGGTTTCACCCTCGACCGGACAGGGGGCAACACCGGGGAGCTGTTTTTT. It encodes CASGFTLDRTGGNTGELFF. The whole variable domain, remainder taken from reference TRBV12-5 and TRBJ2-2, is DARVTQTPRHKVTEMGQEVTMRCQPILGHNTVFWYRQTMMQGLELLAYFRNRAPLDDSGMPKDRFSAEMPDATLATLKIQPSEPRDSAVYFCASGFTLDRTGGNTGELFFGEGSRLTVL.

The V gene is TRBV2, the J gene TRBJ2-7; no clear D gene. The CDR3 has 12 residues. Trimming removed 8 bases from V and 7 bases from J, with 15 bases in between. CDR1 and CDR2 from the germline V gene are SNHLY and FYNNEI. The CDR3 region has the DNA TGTGCCAGCGTACGCATTGCCGGGGAGCAGTACTTC. Translation: CASVRIAGEQYF.